Listed here are 21 T cell receptor beta chains from one sample, sequenced in a study of tissue T cells after allogeneic stem cell transplantation. This table comes from immunoSEQ multiplex PCR, and its TCRdb copy is limited to in-frame clones, with some not included. The sample holds over 45,000 clones, about three quarters seen once. Specimen: sorted cells pooled from one or two spleens. The source of these receptors is a pool of C57BL/6 mice in good health.

For this clone: The genes are named according to mouse. CDR3 DNA (partial): TGTGCCAGCAGCCGGGAGGCCACCCAGTAC. Translating gives CASSREATQY. The entire CDR3 reads CASSREATQYF. V and J are TRBV4 and TRBJ2-5; unclear D gene. The read finishes 1 residue shy of the CDR3 end, and the germline J gene is used to complete it. The length of the CDR3 is 11 residues. Germline lookup yields CDR1 LGHDT and CDR2 YNNKQL (reference sequence). Trimming removed 5 bases from V and 8 bases from J, with 8 bases in between.

This clone was found a few times. Gene names are the mouse ones. The read stops 1 residue short of the end of the CDR3; the missing end is completed from the germline J gene. The genes are TRBV13-3 and TRBJ2-1, with D perhaps TRBD1 (6 bases). The V and J ends lost 6 bases and 3 bases respectively, with 10 bases between them. Germline V gene lookup returns CDR1 NNHDY and CDR2 SYVADS. The CDR3 spans 13 residues. The CDR3 sequence is CASNRDIYAEQFF. Incomplete CDR3 DNA: TGTGCCAGCAATCGGGACATCTATGCTGAGCAGTTC.

Points on this clone: Gene names denote mouse genes. The read comes to an end 1 residue before the CDR3 does, leaving the germline J gene to fill in the end. This rearrangement joins TRBV31 to TRBJ2-1, with 9 bases matching TRBD2. The CDR3 consists of 15 residues. With 2 bases clipped from V and 1 base from J, the junction kept 3 bases outside the gene matches. The germline V gene encodes CDR1 GKSSPN and CDR2 SITVG. Partial CDR3 DNA: TGTGCCTGGAGTTCTGACTGGGGGAACTATGCTGAGCAGTTC. It is translated as CAWSSDWGNYAEQF. The CDR3 as a whole reads CAWSSDWGNYAEQFF.

In regard to this clone: Each gene name is a mouse one. The CDR3 extends 1 residue past the end of the read, so its final part is completed from the germline J gene. This chain connects TRBV2 to TRBJ1-6; D is possibly TRBD1 (6 bases). TRBJ1-6 has ORF status, its function being uncertain. Germline V gene data show CDR1 as LGHNA and CDR2 as YSYQKL. V was cut by 2 bases and J by 7 bases, with 9 bases left in between. This CDR3 region has 14 residues. The CDR3 sequence is CASSQRDTNSPLYF. CDR3 DNA (partial): TGTGCCAGCAGCCAAAGGGACACAAATTCGCCCCTCTAC.

Comment on this clone: Genes and germline are mouse. The sequenced fragment ends 1 residue before the CDR3 boundary, so the rest is inferred from the germline J gene. The chain links TRBV31 to TRBJ2-7, with a possible D match to TRBD1 (6 bases). The CDR3 runs 13 residues. CDR1 and CDR2 from the germline V gene are GKSSPN and SITVG. V was trimmed by 3 bases and J by 0 bases, leaving 9 bases between them. This CDR3 reads CAWRDRSSYEQYF. The sequenced part of the CDR3 DNA is TGTGCCTGGAGGGACAGAAGCTCCTATGAACAGTAC.

About this clone: Each gene name is a mouse one. Incomplete CDR3 DNA: TGTGGTGCTAGGGAACAGGGGGCCCCCTATGAACAGTAC. This gives the protein CGAREQGAPYEQY. The complete CDR3 protein is CGAREQGAPYEQYF. This chain links TRBV20 with TRBJ2-7, with 9 bases aligning to TRBD1. With the read ending 1 residue before the CDR3 end, the germline J gene is used to fill in that end. Germline loops: CDR1 GFQATS, CDR2 STVNSAI. This CDR3 has 14 amino acids. J gave up 2 bases and V 0 bases, and 2 bases lay outside the gene matches.

Remarks on this clone: Genes and germline are mouse. The read comes to an end 1 residue before the CDR3 does, leaving the germline J gene to fill in the end. The chain joins TRBV4 to TRBJ2-3; possible D gene TRBD2, 5 bases. V shed 6 bases and J shed 0 bases, with 7 bases lying between them. In germline, CDR1 is LGHDT, CDR2 YNNKQL (reference sequence). The CDR3 covers 13 residues. The sequenced part of the CDR3 DNA is TGTGCCAGCAGGGACTCTAGTGCAGAAACGCTGTAT. Its translation is CASRDSSAETLY. In full, the CDR3 reads CASRDSSAETLYF.

This clone was counted a few times. The listed genes are named as in mouse. The CDR3 DNA, read in part, is TGTGCCAGCGGTGATGGGATTGAACAGTAC. Protein product: CASGDGIEQY. From start to end, the CDR3 is CASGDGIEQYF. The rearrangement joins TRBV13-2 to TRBJ2-7, with no clear D. The read terminates 1 residue ahead of where the CDR3 ends, so the germline J gene completes it. Germline assignment: CDR1 NNHNN and CDR2 SYGAGS (reference sequence). The CDR3 extends over 11 amino acids. The ends were cut back, 0 bases at V and 6 bases at J, with 4 bases in the middle.

As regards this clone: These gene names are mouse names. Sequencing ends 1 residue short of the CDR3 end; the germline J gene provides the rest. J is TRBJ1-1 and V is TRBV5; 7 nucleotides align to TRBD1. Germline V gives CDR1 LGHNA, CDR2 YNLKQL (reference sequence). The CDR3 has 15 amino acids. V lost 1 base and J lost 1; bases outside the gene matches: 3. The CDR3 DNA, read in part, is TGTGCCAGCAGCCAAGGCCGGGACAGAAACACAGAAGTCTTC. It is translated as CASSQGRDRNTEVF. The full CDR3 protein reads CASSQGRDRNTEVFF.

This clone was detected only a few times. Germline and genes: mouse. Read coverage stops 1 residue before the CDR3 terminus; the germline J gene supplies the remainder. This chain connects TRBV1 to TRBJ1-5; TRBD1 aligns across 10 bases. Germline CDR1 reads NSQYPW; CDR2 reads LRSPGD (reference sequence). V dropped 3 bases and J dropped 3; count of bases not matched to a gene: 2. The CDR3 sequence is 15 residues long. The covered CDR3 bases are TGCACCTGCAGTGCCCGGGACAGGGGCAACCAGGCTCCGCTT. Translated: CTCSARDRGNQAPL. The whole CDR3 protein reads CTCSARDRGNQAPLF. Full variable domain (remainder filled in from reference TRBV1 and TRBJ1-5): VTLLEQNPRWRLVPRGQAVNLRCILKNSQYPWMSWYQQDLQKQLQWLFTLRSPGDKEVKSLPGADYLATRVTDTELRLQVANMSQGRTLYCTCSARDRGNQAPLFGEGTRLSVL.

With regard to this clone: Any gene name here is a mouse gene name. Read data end 1 residue before the CDR3 end; the end is taken from the germline J gene. This sequence joins TRBV29 and TRBJ2-7; 9 bases line up with TRBD2. With V trimmed by 0 bases and J by 0 bases, 3 bases remained unmatched. CDR1 MSHET and CDR2 SYDVDS come from the germline V gene. The CDR3 totals 16 residues. The DNA read from the CDR3 is TGTGCTAGCAGTTTATCCCTGGGGGGGACCTCCTATGAACAGTAC. This codes for CASSLSLGGTSYEQY. The whole CDR3 protein reads CASSLSLGGTSYEQYF. Complete variable domain (other parts from reference TRBV29 and TRBJ2-7): DMKVTQMPRYLIKRMGENVLLECGQDMSHETMYWYRQDPGLGLQLIYISYDVDSNSEGDIPKGYRVSRKKREHFSLILDSAKTNQTSVYFCASSLSLGGTSYEQYFGPGTRLTVL.

Note on this clone: Gene and germline names: mouse. The part of the CDR3 DNA that was read is TGTGCCAGCAGCCAACAGGGGTGGGACACAGAAGTCTTC. This gives the protein CASSQQGWDTEVF. The whole CDR3 sequence reads CASSQQGWDTEVFF. V is TRBV5 and J is TRBJ1-1; D is perhaps TRBD1 (6 bases). Sequencing ends 1 residue short of the CDR3 end; the germline J gene provides the rest. The germline gives CDR1 LGHNA, CDR2 YNLKQL (reference sequence). The CDR3 loop spans 14 amino acids. V lost 2 bases to trimming and J lost 3 bases, with 10 bases between them.

Details on this clone: Germline and genes: mouse. Sequencing ends 1 residue short of the CDR3 end; the germline J gene provides the rest. This chain joins TRBV22 and TRBJ2-7; no check of the table's D call, TRBD2, against the DNA was made. TRBV22 is flagged as a pseudogene. The CDR3 contains 14 residues. The CDR3 loop is CASSHTGGRDEQYF. CDR3 DNA, as far as it was read: TGTGCCAGCAGCCATACTGGGGGGCGCGATGAACAGTAC.

This clone showed up just once. Each gene name is a mouse one. The read ends 1 residue shy of where the CDR3 ends; the end is completed using the germline J gene. The chain is built from TRBV2 and TRBJ1-1, with no clear D. Germline V CDR1 and CDR2: LGHNA, YSYQKL. The CDR3 runs 14 residues. The ends were cut back, 1 base at V and 3 bases at J, with 9 bases in the middle. CDR3 sequence reads: CASSQAGDYTEVFF. The sequenced CDR3 bases are TGTGCCAGCAGCCAAGCTGGGGATTACACAGAAGTCTTC.

This clone was picked up a small number of times. Germline and genes here are mouse. The sequence runs out 1 residue before the end of the CDR3; the remainder is reconstructed from the germline J gene. This rearrangement joins TRBV15 to TRBJ2-7; TRBD1 might be the D (6 bases). This CDR3 contains 11 residues. The germline V gene encodes CDR1 SGHND and CDR2 FRSKSL. Trimming left V 6 bases short and J 8 bases short, with 11 bases between. The CDR3 loop is CASSSGTKQYF. The CDR3 DNA, read in part, is TGTGCCAGCAGCTCCGGGACAAAACAGTAC.

Concerning this clone: Gene names refer to mouse genes. The read gets to within 1 residue of the CDR3 end, and the germline J gene fills in the rest. The rearrangement uses TRBV16 and TRBJ1-4, with 8 bases matching TRBD1. V gave up 5 bases and J gave up 4 bases; unmatched junction bases: 6. The CDR3 length is 15 residues. Germline CDR1 is SGHSA and CDR2 is FRNQAP. CDR3 amino acids: CASSLRGRDNERLFF. The DNA read from the CDR3 is TGTGCAAGCAGCCTCAGGGGGCGCGACAACGAAAGATTATTT.

Remarks on this clone: Gene names and germline refer to mouse. The read finishes 1 residue shy of the CDR3 end, and the germline J gene is used to complete it. The chain joins TRBV13-3 to TRBJ2-7, with 13 bases lining up with TRBD2. Losses at the gene ends were 3 bases for V and 6 bases for J; bases not matched to a gene: 6. The CDR3 is 15 residues long. Germline V gene lookup returns CDR1 NNHDY and CDR2 SYVADS. The CDR3 here is CASSGGTGGVFEQYF. The DNA read from the CDR3 is TGTGCCAGCAGTGGGGGGACTGGGGGGGTTTTTGAACAGTAC.

For this clone: The genes and germline here are from mouse. Read sequence stops 1 residue before the CDR3 end, and the germline J gene provides the missing end. The chain combines TRBV29 with TRBJ2-5, with D possibly matching TRBD2 (5 bases). Trimming took off 6 bases at V and 6 bases at J, with 16 bases between the two ends. CDR3 size: 14 residues. The V gene's germline CDR1 is MSHET and CDR2 SYDVDS. CDR3 loop: CASSPLGRGDTQYF. The part of the CDR3 DNA that was read is TGTGCTAGCAGCCCCTTGGGGAGAGGGGACACCCAGTAC.

On this clone: The gene names given are mouse names. With the read ending 1 residue before the CDR3 end, the germline J gene is used to fill in that end. The genes are TRBV31 and TRBJ1-1; D uncertain. The germline gives CDR1 GKSSPN, CDR2 SITVG. Trimming pared 4 bases from V and 1 base from J, leaving 4 bases between. This CDR3 spans 11 amino acids. The CDR3: CAWTGNTEVFF. The sequenced part of the CDR3 DNA is TGTGCCTGGACCGGAAACACAGAAGTCTTC.

Regarding this clone: Mouse gene names and germline throughout. Read coverage stops 1 residue before the CDR3 terminus; the germline J gene supplies the remainder. This chain connects TRBV12-2 to TRBJ2-3; 11 bases line up with TRBD2. This CDR3 has 16 residues. Unmatched junction bases numbered 5, after V lost 4 bases and J lost 0 bases. Germline CDR1 SGHLS, CDR2 HYDKME. The CDR3 DNA, read in part, is TGTGCCAGCTCCCTTACTGGGGGGGCTAGTGCAGAAACGCTGTAT. Translated, it gives CASSLTGGASAETLY. The entire CDR3 protein is CASSLTGGASAETLYF.

On this clone itself: The germline and genes are mouse ones. The read gets to within 1 residue of the CDR3 end, and the germline J gene fills in the rest. The V call is TRBV12-1, the J call TRBJ1-1; D gene unclear. The CDR3 totals 11 residues. Germline V gene data show CDR1 as SGHSN and CDR2 as HYEKVE. Trimming shortened V by 1 base and J by 2 bases, and 1 base separated the two germline ends. The CDR3 bases that were read are TGTGCCAGCTCTCTTAACACAGAAGTCTTC. Translated, it gives CASSLNTEVF. The full CDR3 protein is CASSLNTEVFF.